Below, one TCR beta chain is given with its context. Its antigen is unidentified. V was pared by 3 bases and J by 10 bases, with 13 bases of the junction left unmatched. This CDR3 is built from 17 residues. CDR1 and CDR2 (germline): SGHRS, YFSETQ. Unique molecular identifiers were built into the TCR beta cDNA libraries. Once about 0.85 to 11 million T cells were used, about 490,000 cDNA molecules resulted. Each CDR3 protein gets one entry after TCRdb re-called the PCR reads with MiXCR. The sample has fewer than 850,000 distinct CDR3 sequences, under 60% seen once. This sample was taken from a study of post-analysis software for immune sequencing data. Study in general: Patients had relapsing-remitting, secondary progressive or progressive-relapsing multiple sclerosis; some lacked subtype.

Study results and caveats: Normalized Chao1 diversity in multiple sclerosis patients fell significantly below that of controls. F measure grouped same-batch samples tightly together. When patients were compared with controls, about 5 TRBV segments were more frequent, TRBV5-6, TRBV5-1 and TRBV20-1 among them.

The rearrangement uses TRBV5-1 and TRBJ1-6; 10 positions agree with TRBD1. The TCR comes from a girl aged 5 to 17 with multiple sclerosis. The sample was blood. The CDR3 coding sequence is TGCGCCAGCAGCTCCTACGCCGGGACAGGGGCAGGGTCACCCCTCCACTTT. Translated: CASSSYAGTGAGSPLHF.